This T cell receptor (beta chain) was obtained from a study of post-analysis software for immune sequencing data. Overall study results and limits: Diversity measured as normalized Chao1 was significantly lower in multiple sclerosis patients than in controls. Included in a set of a few TRBV segments more frequent in patients than controls were TRBV5-6, TRBV5-1 and TRBV20-1.

V lost 0 bases to trimming and J lost 5 bases, with 14 bases between them. Germline V gene data show CDR1 as SEHNR and CDR2 as FQNEAQ (reference sequence). This CDR3 has 16 amino acids. Presence of unique molecular identifiers characterized the TCR beta cDNA libraries. Starting from approximately 0.95 to 9.8 million T cells, the study yielded roughly 0.5 million cDNA molecules. TCRdb processed the PCR reads anew with MiXCR; each CDR3 protein has one entry. This sample has around 700,000 distinct CDR3 sequences, with more than 50% found just once. Concerning this clonotype itself: What it recognizes is unknown.

This sequence joins TRBV7-9 and TRBJ2-1; possibly TRBD1 for D (6 bases). This receptor was taken from a girl aged 2-10 years with multiple sclerosis. The source material was blood. CDR3 nucleotides: TGTGCCAGCAGCTTAGCGAGACAGGCTCTAAACAATGAGCAGTTCTTC. It codes for CASSLARQALNNEQFF.